A selection of T cell receptor beta chains follows, all from one sample in a study of cytomegalovirus exposure and HLA in healthy donors. Generated by immunoSEQ multiplex PCR, the TCRdb table keeps only in-frame clones and is missing some. The data show under 250,000 clones, with approximately 80% seen just once and 3.8% held by the top ten. Material: PBMCs. These receptors were taken from a male donor in good health and CMV-seronegative. Both conserved end residues are part of each CDR3. The D gene is left open where the match is weak. Some rows have no size entry. The others give once, few or many, or a class for an expanded clone.

abundance	d_gene	j_gene	v_gene	CDR3nt	CDR3aa
.	.	TRBJ1-4	TRBV27	TGTGCCAGCAGTTTGTCCTCCCAAATAGGACTCCTGCTGAATGAAAAACTGTTTTTT	CASSLSSQIGLLLNEKLFF
.	.	TRBJ2-7	TRBV5-1	TGCGCCAGCAGCTCTAGCGCTCACGAGCAGTACTTC	CASSSSAHEQYF
.	.	TRBJ1-4	TRBV29-1	TGCAGCGTTGTGGGGCATAATGAAAAACTGTTTTTT	CSVVGHNEKLFF
few	.	TRBJ1-3	TRBV5-1	TGCGCCAGCAGCCTTTTTGACAGCCCCAGTGGAAACACCATATATTTT	CASSLFDSPSGNTIYF
.	.	TRBJ2-2	TRBV19	TGTGCCAGTAAGGTGGGGAGTGACACCGGGGAGCTGTTTTTT	CASKVGSDTGELFF
.	TRBD1	TRBJ1-5	TRBV6-1	TGTGCCAGCAGTGAAGCGACGCCAGGGACAGGCAATCAGCCCCAGCATTTT	CASSEATPGTGNQPQHF
.	TRBD2	TRBJ2-3	TRBV29-1	TGCAGCGCGCGTAGCGGGGTGACAGATACGCAGTATTTT	CSARSGVTDTQYF
.	TRBD2	TRBJ2-1	TRBV5-1	TGCGCCAGCAGCCGAGCGGGAGATTCATACAATGAGCAGTTCTTC	CASSRAGDSYNEQFF
.	TRBD1	TRBJ1-2	TRBV2	TGTGCCAGCAGTGAAGGCAGGGGGCCATCCCTTGGCTACACCTTC	CASSEGRGPSLGYTF
once	TRBD1	TRBJ1-2	TRBV30	TGTGCCTGGGAAACCGGGACAGGTTTTTCCCACTATGGCTACACCTTC	CAWETGTGFSHYGYTF
.	TRBD1	TRBJ2-2	TRBV28	TGTGCCAGCAGTATCCCCAGACAGGGCGAAAACACCGGGGAGCTGTTTTTT	CASSIPRQGENTGELFF
few	.	TRBJ2-2	TRBV18	TGTGCCAGCTCTAACGCCCGCGGCACCGGGGAGCTGTTTTTT	CASSNARGTGELFF
few	.	TRBJ2-6	TRBV5-1	TGCGCCAGCAGCTTGGTAATGGCAGGTGACCTGACTTTC	CASSLVMAGDLTF
.	TRBD2	TRBJ2-1	TRBV6-6	TGTGCCAGCAGCCCTCGGGCTAGCGGGAGTAATGAGCAGTTCTTC	CASSPRASGSNEQFF
.	.	TRBJ1-2	TRBV4-1	TGCGCCAGCAGCCAGGCACCGGGACTAGGGTGGGGCTACACCTTC	CASSQAPGLGWGYTF
.	TRBD2	TRBJ2-7	TRBV4-1	TGCGCCAGCAGCCAAGATCCGGGACTAGCGGGACACGAGCAGTACTTC	CASSQDPGLAGHEQYF
.	.	TRBJ2-1	TRBV28	TGTGCCAGCAGTTTAGCGGACTCCTACAATGAGCAGTTCTTC	CASSLADSYNEQFF
.	TRBD1	TRBJ2-1	TRBV28	TGTGCCAGCAGTTTTGGCATCCCGGTGGACAGGGGAAACTACAATGAGCAGTTCTTC	CASSFGIPVDRGNYNEQFF
.	TRBD1	TRBJ1-1	TRBV28	TGTGCCAGCAGCTCGACAGGGGGCACTGAAGCTTTCTTT	CASSSTGGTEAFF
.	.	TRBJ1-5	TRBV28	TGTGCCAGCCTGAACTCACAGGGACGCGAATCTCAGCCCCAGCATTTT	CASLNSQGRESQPQHF
once	.	TRBJ1-1	TRBV27	TGTGCTAGCAGTTTAGCAGAACGGAACACTGAAGCTTTCTTT	CASSLAERNTEAFF
.	TRBD2	TRBJ2-5	TRBV10-1	TGCGCCAGCAGTGTTATAGCGGGAGCAGGAGAGACCCAGTACTTC	CASSVIAGAGETQYF
.	.	TRBJ2-2	TRBV18	TGTGCCAGCTCCCTTGTACAGGGAGCGAACACCGGGGAGCTGTTTTTT	CASSLVQGANTGELFF
.	.	TRBJ2-2	TRBV27	TGTGCCAGCAGGGGTGGGCAGGGAGGGAACACCGGGGAGCTGTTTTTT	CASRGGQGGNTGELFF
.	.	TRBJ2-1	TRBV6-1	TGTGCCAGTACCCTTGAGGGCCTGGTGTACAATGAGCAGTTCTTC	CASTLEGLVYNEQFF
.	TRBD1	TRBJ2-6	TRBV14	TGTGCCAGCAGCCAGGGACAGGGGGTCCCTGGGGCCAACGTCCTGACTTTC	CASSQGQGVPGANVLTF
.	.	TRBJ2-1	TRBV7-9	TGTGCCAGCAGCTTAGCGCCCGGCAATGAGCAGTTCTTC	CASSLAPGNEQFF
few	TRBD1	TRBJ1-5	TRBV27	TGTGCCAGCAGACCCGACAGGGGGCTTCAGCCCCAGCATTTT	CASRPDRGLQPQHF
.	.	TRBJ1-1	TRBV29-1	TGCAGCGTTGATTCAGGTTACGGGAACACTGAAGCTTTCTTT	CSVDSGYGNTEAFF
many	TRBD1	TRBJ2-3	TRBV29-1	TGCAGCGTTGAAAATTACGACAGGGGAGCAATTGAAACGCAGTATTTT	CSVENYDRGAIETQYF
.	.	TRBJ2-7	TRBV29-1	TGCAGCGTTGAACCCAGGGGAGCCTACGAGCAGTACTTC	CSVEPRGAYEQYF
few	.	TRBJ1-5	TRBV5-8	TGTGCCAGCAGCCTCGGGACCCAGGGAGGCGGCAATCAGCCCCAGCATTTT	CASSLGTQGGGNQPQHF
.	.	TRBJ2-7	TRBV14	TGTGCCAGCAGCCGAGACAGCGGATCCTACGAGCAGTACTTC	CASSRDSGSYEQYF
.	TRBD1	TRBJ1-2	TRBV6-6	TGTGCCAGCAGTACCGGTACAGGGGTGGAAGGCTACACCTTC	CASSTGTGVEGYTF
.	.	TRBJ1-1	TRBV5-1	TGCGCCAGCAGCTGGCAGGACTTGAACACTGAAGCTTTCTTT	CASSWQDLNTEAFF
.	.	TRBJ1-4	TRBV18	TGTGCCAGCTCACCACCGGAGGTGGGTGAAAAACTGTTTTTT	CASSPPEVGEKLFF
.	.	TRBJ1-3	TRBV21-1	TGTGCCAGCAGCAAAGGGGAGGGGGACTTCTCTGGAAACACCATATATTTT	CASSKGEGDFSGNTIYF
.	TRBD2	TRBJ2-3	TRBV11-2	TGTGCCAGCAGCTCGGGACTAGCGGGAGGAGATACGCAGTATTTT	CASSSGLAGGDTQYF
.	.	TRBJ1-5	TRBV19	TGTGCCAGTAGTATCTTCCCCCGTCTGGGGGAGGTCAATCAGCCCCAGCATTTT	CASSIFPRLGEVNQPQHF
.	.	TRBJ2-7	TRBV11-1	TGTGCCAGCAGCTCATTTAGGACAGCGGAGCAGTACTTC	CASSSFRTAEQYF
.	TRBD1	TRBJ2-7	TRBV5-1	TGCGCCAGCAGCTTGGGAGGGACAGCCTCCTACGAGCAGTACTTC	CASSLGGTASYEQYF
.	TRBD2	TRBJ2-7	TRBV4-2	TGTGCCAGCAGCCAACGGCTAGCGGCCTACGAGCAGTACTTC	CASSQRLAAYEQYF
.	TRBD2	TRBJ2-1	TRBV15	TGTGCCACCAGCAGAGTCCCTGGACTAGCGGGCTACAATGAGCAGTTCTTC	CATSRVPGLAGYNEQFF
few	TRBD2	TRBJ2-5	TRBV5-1	TGCGCCAGCACCCTACCTGGCGGGGGACTCCAAGAGACCCAGTACTTC	CASTLPGGGLQETQYF
.	TRBD2	TRBJ2-6	TRBV7-9	TGTTCCAGCAGCTTAGGGACTAGCGGCTCTGGGGCCAACGTCCTGACTTTC	CSSSLGTSGSGANVLTF
.	.	TRBJ2-5	TRBV4-1	TGCGCCAGCAGCCAAGATACCAGGGCGAAAGAGCAGTACTTC	CASSQDTRAKEQYF
.	.	TRBJ1-6	TRBV30	TGTGCCTGGATGACTCTCAATTCACCCCTCCACTTT	CAWMTLNSPLHF
.	.	TRBJ1-2	TRBV25-1	TGTGCCAGCAGTGGTCAGGGGCCCGATACTAACTATGGCTACACCTTC	CASSGQGPDTNYGYTF
.	.	TRBJ2-7	TRBV7-8	TGTGCCAGCAGCTTGTCCTTGTTAGTGTACGAGCAGTACTTC	CASSLSLLVYEQYF
.	TRBD2	TRBJ2-1	TRBV18	TGTGCCAGCTCACCGCGGGAGTCCTACAATGAGCAGTTCTTC	CASSPRESYNEQFF
once	.	TRBJ1-5	TRBV19	TGTGCCAGTAGTCCATCAGGTGTTAGCAATCAGCCCCAGCATTTT	CASSPSGVSNQPQHF
.	.	TRBJ1-2	TRBV27	TGTGCCAGCAGTTTACGAGGTCAGCCCGTTTCTGGAGGCTACACCTTC	CASSLRGQPVSGGYTF
.	TRBD2	TRBJ2-2	TRBV6-1	TGTGCCAGTGGGACTAGCGCCGGAGGCACCGGGGAGCTGTTTTTT	CASGTSAGGTGELFF
.	.	TRBJ1-3	TRBV6-1	TGTGCCAGCAGTGAAGCCGCAACAGGAGGAAACACCATATATTTT	CASSEAATGGNTIYF
.	.	TRBJ2-3	TRBV29-1	TGCAGCGTTGAAGGGCGAGGAGATACGCAGTATTTT	CSVEGRGDTQYF